This record concerns one T cell receptor (beta chain) sequence. The sample belongs to a study of T cell changes during pregnancy in multiple sclerosis. The table came from immunoSEQ multiplex PCR; TCRdb's copy has only in-frame clones and leaves some out. Here the sample spans 85,000 to 110,000 clones, almost 95% being singletons. The CDR3 has 17 residues. CDR1 is SGHVS and CDR2 is FQNEAQ in the germline V gene. Trimming shortened V by 7 bases and J by 7 bases, and 29 bases separated the two germline ends. This chain connects TRBV7-8 to TRBJ2-7; the D gene is possibly TRBD1 (5 bases). The receptor's source is a female donor with multiple sclerosis, enrolled in a pregnancy study. Sequencing used peripheral blood, obtained after pregnancy. CDR3 nucleotides: TGTGCCAGCACCGAGACCCTATCCAGGAGCAGGGTGGGGGAGCAGTACTTC. Its translation is CASTETLSRSRVGEQYF.